The 11 T cell receptor beta chains listed next were all sequenced from one sample in a study of blood T cell repertoires in COVID-19. Only in-frame clones appear in the TCRdb table, and some are missing; sequencing was by immunoSEQ multiplex PCR. The sample contains about 250,000 clones, approximately 90% of which appear only once. Specimen: peripheral blood. Receptors were obtained from a woman aged 40 to 49 who had recovered from COVID-19.

The V call is TRBV7-3, the J call TRBJ1-3, with 7 bases lining up with TRBD1. Germline CDR1 is SGHTA and CDR2 is FQGTGA. V shed 1 base and J 2 bases; nucleotides not matched to a gene: 5. There are 16 residues in the CDR3. CDR3 nucleotides: TGTGCCAGCAGCTTAAGGTCCACAGGGGCTGGAAACACCATATATTTT. Residues: CASSLRSTGAGNTIYF.

This chain joins TRBV28 and TRBJ2-7; no firm D call. The V end was cut by 6 bases, the J end by 3 bases, with 12 bases between. Germline lookup yields CDR1 MDHEN and CDR2 SYDVKM. The CDR3 is 13 residues long. Here the CDR3 reads CASSRAPLYEQYF. CDR3 sequence (DNA): TGTGCCAGCAGCCGCGCCCCCCTCTACGAGCAGTACTTC.

V is TRBV19 and J is TRBJ1-1, with D maybe TRBD1 (6 bases). Germline V lookup: CDR1 LNHDA, CDR2 SQIVND (reference sequence). Trimming took off 5 bases at V and 1 base at J, with 14 bases between the two ends. CDR3 size: 15 residues. The DNA for the CDR3 is TGTGCCAGTAGTGCACCACAGGGTAGGAACACTGAAGCTTTCTTT. It codes for CASSAPQGRNTEAFF.

The chain has TRBV12-3 or TRBV12-4 and TRBJ1-2; TRBD1 is a possible D gene (5 bases). V was cut by 7 bases and J by 1 base, with 10 bases left in between. The CDR3 is 13 residues long. This CDR3 is CASNSDSNYGYTF. CDR3 DNA sequence: TGTGCCAGCAACTCAGACAGTAACTATGGCTACACCTTC.

The J gene is TRBJ1-5, the V gene TRBV7-6; no clear D gene. The length of the CDR3 is 15 residues. V lost 1 base to trimming and J lost 3 bases, with 10 bases between them. Germline V gives CDR1 SGHVS, CDR2 FNYEAQ. CDR3 in DNA: TGTGCCAGCAGCTTAGTGGGAGGGCCCAATCAGCCCCAGCATTTT. Its translation is CASSLVGGPNQPQHF.

This clone was recorded once. The CDR3 DNA is TGTGCCAGTAGTACTCGCGGAGAGACCCAGTACTTC. This translates into CASSTRGETQYF. The J gene is TRBJ2-5, the V gene TRBV19; the D is unclear. The germline V and J ends were trimmed by 4 bases and 4 bases, with 7 bases remaining between them. The CDR3 sequence is 12 residues long. Germline lookup yields CDR1 LNHDA and CDR2 SQIVND (reference sequence).

The gene calls are TRBV28 and TRBJ2-7; 7 nucleotides align to TRBD2. This CDR3 spans 15 amino acids. V lost 6 bases and J lost 4; bases outside the gene matches: 12. Germline CDR1 is MDHEN and CDR2 is SYDVKM. The CDR3 DNA reads as TGTGCCAGCAGCCCTCCGGGGGGTTTGGTGTACGAGCAGTACTTC. Amino acid sequence: CASSPPGGLVYEQYF.

V and J are TRBV18 and TRBJ1-2; D is unclear. Germline lookup yields CDR1 KGHSH and CDR2 LQKENI. The CDR3 loop spans 15 amino acids. The V end lost 1 base, the J end lost 8 bases, and 17 bases lay between the germline ends. CDR3 amino acids: CASSPQAWGGEGYTF. CDR3 coding DNA: TGTGCCAGCTCACCACAGGCTTGGGGAGGCGAAGGCTACACCTTC.

The chain is built from TRBV7-8 and TRBJ2-7; D uncertain. Trimming removed 5 bases at V and 4 bases at J, with 9 bases between. This CDR3 has 12 residues. Germline V gives CDR1 SGHVS, CDR2 FQNEAQ. CDR3 DNA: TGTGCCAGCAGCCAAGCTAGTTACGAGCAGTACTTC. Translation: CASSQASYEQYF.

This clone was observed a handful of times. The V gene is TRBV5-1, the J gene TRBJ1-3; D is undetermined. This CDR3 has 14 residues. Trimming shortened V by 5 bases and J by 0 bases, and 9 bases separated the two germline ends. CDR1 and CDR2 from the germline V gene are SGHRS and YFSETQ. DNA for the CDR3: TGCGCCAGCAGGCCTACCGACTCTGGAAACACCATATATTTT. Encoded protein: CASRPTDSGNTIYF.

The J gene is TRBJ1-2, the V gene TRBV19; 7 bases line up with TRBD1. V lost 4 bases, J lost 3 bases, and 2 bases stayed unmatched. CDR1 is LNHDA, CDR2 SQIVND, per germline (reference sequence). The CDR3 totals 13 residues. CDR3 DNA sequence: TGTGCCAGTAGTACCACAGGGGACTATGGCTACACCTTC. Amino acids: CASSTTGDYGYTF.